The clone carrying this T cell receptor beta chain was observed a few times. The sample originates from a study of blood T cell repertoires in COVID-19. The CDR3 is 15 residues long. Germline loops: CDR1 MNHNS, CDR2 SASEGT. The V gene lost 2 bases and the J gene lost 2 bases, with 11 bases spanning the gap. Here immunoSEQ multiplex PCR was the method, and the copy in TCRdb shows in-frame clones only, minus some. There are 200,000 to 300,000 clones in the sample; roughly 83% occur only once, and roughly 9.6% lies in the top ten. V and J are TRBV6-1 and TRBJ2-3; a weak D match, TRBD1 (6 bases). The sequencing input was peripheral blood. The origin of this receptor is a woman aged 80 or over with acute or convalescent COVID-19. The CDR3 bases are TGTGCCAGCAGTGAACCGCAGGGGTACACAGATACGCAGTATTTT. Translated: CASSEPQGYTDTQYF.